This is a list of T cell receptor beta chains from one sample in a study of cytomegalovirus exposure and HLA in healthy donors. The repertoire was sequenced with immunoSEQ multiplex PCR; TCRdb's copy has only in-frame clones and lacks some. The table includes about 200,000 clones, around four fifths detected once. The sequenced sample consisted of PBMCs. The source is a woman between 18 and 30 years old in good health and CMV-seronegative. The CDR3 runs from the conserved cysteine through the conserved F or W. Each record gives: V gene, D gene, clone size, J gene, CDR3 DNA, CDR3 protein. A D gene is named only where the DNA matches it firmly. Size tells how often a clone was seen (once, few, many) or the class of an expanded clone, and some rows leave it out.

>TRBV29-1|-|-|TRBJ1-1
TGCAGCGTAGTGGTTGTAGGAACTGAAGCTTTCTTT
CSVVVVGTEAFF
>TRBV18|-|-|TRBJ2-3
TGTGCCAGCTCACCGACCAGGGGCCGCGGAGATACGCAGTATTTT
CASSPTRGRGDTQYF
>TRBV5-1|TRBD1|-|TRBJ2-2
TGCGCCAGCAGCCACAGGGGCCAAAACACCGGGGAGCTGTTTTTT
CASSHRGQNTGELFF
>TRBV14|-|-|TRBJ1-5
TGTGCCAGCAGCCAACAGGGTTGGAATCAGCCCCAGCATTTT
CASSQQGWNQPQHF
>TRBV6-5|TRBD2|-|TRBJ2-1
TGTGCCAGCAGTTTTGGGGCGGGAGGGTACAATGAGCAGTTCTTC
CASSFGAGGYNEQFF
>TRBV27|-|-|TRBJ2-7
TGTGCCAGCAGCCAGGGCGGGAACGAGCAGTACTTC
CASSQGGNEQYF
>TRBV6-1|TRBD2|-|TRBJ2-7
TGTGCCAGCAGGGGGGAGACTAGCGGTAAACTGGAGCAGTACTTC
CASRGETSGKLEQYF
>TRBV28|-|-|TRBJ1-4
TGTGCCAGCAGTTTGGGGTCCGGTTACGAAAAACTGTTTTTT
CASSLGSGYEKLFF
>TRBV2|-|once|TRBJ2-5
TGTGCCACCTCTCAGGAATTGGCTGAGACCCAGTACTTC
CATSQELAETQYF
>TRBV6-1|-|-|TRBJ1-6
TGTGCCAGCAGTGGATCGTGGGGGCTCGGTAATTCACCCCTCCACTTT
CASSGSWGLGNSPLHF
>TRBV6-5|-|-|TRBJ2-7
TGTGCCAGCAGCCCTTCTGGGATCGACGAGCAGTACTTC
CASSPSGIDEQYF